The 17 T cell receptor beta chains reported below all come from one sample, sequenced in a study of technical replicates of blood from a handful of donors. The protocol was immunoSEQ multiplex PCR, while the TCRdb copy is restricted to in-frame clones and leaves out a portion. The table lists 78,000 or so clones, around nine tenths of them singletons. The sequenced sample was T cells isolated from PBMCs. These receptors were taken from a human donor in good health.

The V call is TRBV29-1, the J call TRBJ2-1; D possibly corresponds to TRBD1 (5 bases). Germline CDR1 SQVTM, CDR2 ANQGSEA. The V end was cut by 5 bases, the J end by 5 bases, with 10 bases between. The CDR3 has 12 residues. The CDR3 nucleotides are TGCAGCGTTTCAGGGTGGAACAATGAGCAGTTCTTC. Translating it yields CSVSGWNNEQFF.

This rearrangement joins TRBV27 to TRBJ2-1, with TRBD2 as a possible D gene (6 bases). Trimming pared 7 bases from V and 4 bases from J, leaving 20 bases between. This CDR3 is built from 16 residues. Germline assignment: CDR1 MNHEY and CDR2 SMNVEV (reference sequence). Written as DNA, the CDR3 is TGTGCCAGCACCAACAAGGTCAGCGGGCCGTACAATGAGCAGTTCTTC. As protein: CASTNKVSGPYNEQFF.

V usage is TRBV7-9 and J usage is TRBJ2-5; 7 bases line up with TRBD2. Germline V gene lookup returns CDR1 SEHNR and CDR2 FQNEAQ (reference sequence). There are 16 residues in the CDR3. V lost 6 bases and J lost 2; bases outside the gene matches: 12. CDR3 in DNA: TGTGCCAGCAGTTACTGGGGGGAGGGAGTACAAGAGACCCAGTACTTC. Translating gives CASSYWGEGVQETQYF.

The rearrangement links TRBV14 to TRBJ2-7, with TRBD1 identical over 7 bases. This CDR3 has 13 amino acids. The V segment lost 8 bases and the J segment 0 bases; nucleotides outside the gene matches: 4. CDR1 is SGHDN and CDR2 is FVKESK in the germline V gene. The CDR3 is CASCGQDSYEQYF. The CDR3 DNA follows: TGTGCCAGCTGCGGACAGGACTCCTACGAGCAGTACTTC.

The chain is built from TRBV29-1 and TRBJ2-3; 9 bases match TRBD1. J lost 1 base, V lost 1 base, and 3 bases had no gene match. Germline V gene sequence: CDR1 SQVTM, CDR2 ANQGSEA. There are 15 residues in the CDR3. The chain's CDR3 is CSVEGTGVGTDTQYF. The CDR3 DNA reads TGCAGCGTTGAAGGGACAGGGGTCGGCACAGATACGCAGTATTTT.

This clone has a single count. The CDR3 sequence: CASSYRDPSTDTQYF. The CDR3 coding sequence is TGTGCCAGCAGCTACAGGGACCCTAGCACAGATACGCAGTATTTT. The genes are TRBV6-1 and TRBJ2-3; D may be TRBD1 (6 bases). The CDR3 is 15 residues long. Germline values: CDR1 MNHNS, CDR2 SASEGT. The ends were cut back, 6 bases at V and 0 bases at J, with 13 bases in the middle.

The chain recombines TRBV5-3 with TRBJ1-2; D may be TRBD1 (5 bases). TRBV5-3 is filed as an ORF, its function uncertain. The ends were cut back, 0 bases at V and 6 bases at J, with 15 bases in the middle. The CDR3 runs 15 residues. CDR3 residues: CARSLAGHDRNGYTF. CDR3 in DNA: TGTGCCAGAAGCTTGGCCGGGCATGACAGAAATGGCTACACCTTC.

The genes are TRBV19 and TRBJ2-5; D might be TRBD1 (6 bases). The germline V gene encodes CDR1 LNHDA and CDR2 SQIVND (reference sequence). Trimming took off 10 bases at V and 2 bases at J, with 14 bases between the two ends. The CDR3 has 13 amino acids. In nucleotides, the CDR3 is TGTGCCACCGGAGGACAGCAACAAGAGACCCAGTACTTC. Encoded protein: CATGGQQQETQYF.

The chain couples TRBV9 to TRBJ2-1, with TRBD2 matching over 14 bases. V lost 0 bases to trimming and J lost 6 bases; unmatched junction nucleotides: 8. Germline loops: CDR1 SGDLS, CDR2 YYNGEE. The CDR3 spans 18 residues. The CDR3 region is CASSVGLAGGGLGNEQFF. CDR3 DNA: TGTGCCAGCAGCGTAGGACTAGCGGGAGGGGGCCTGGGCAATGAGCAGTTCTTC.

The chain links TRBV2 to TRBJ2-1; no firm D call. The CDR3 extends over 16 amino acids. Trimming pared 0 bases from V and 3 bases from J, leaving 12 bases between. Germline V gives CDR1 SNHLY, CDR2 FYNNEI. The CDR3 loop is CASSEASVSLYNEQFF. DNA for the CDR3: TGTGCCAGCAGTGAAGCTTCCGTATCCCTCTACAATGAGCAGTTCTTC.

V usage is TRBV6-5 and J usage is TRBJ1-2, with D unclear. The ends were cut back, 8 bases at V and 5 bases at J, with 15 bases in the middle. The CDR3 consists of 13 residues. Germline V gene sequence: CDR1 MNHEY, CDR2 SVGAGI. The DNA for the CDR3 is TGTGCCAGCTTCCCGAGACTCCTTTATGGCTACACCTTC. Its protein is CASFPRLLYGYTF.

The rearrangement joins TRBV15 to TRBJ2-5; no clear D gene. Trimming pared 0 bases from V and 3 bases from J, leaving 8 bases between. The CDR3 has 14 amino acids. The germline gives CDR1 LNHNV, CDR2 YYDKDF (reference sequence). For the CDR3, the DNA is TGTGCCACCAGCAGAGATTCCGGAGAAGAGACCCAGTACTTC. Amino acids: CATSRDSGEETQYF.

In DNA, the CDR3 is TGCGCCAGCAGCTCAGATGGACTATACTACGAGCAGTACTTC. It is translated as CASSSDGLYYEQYF. The rearrangement links TRBV5-1 to TRBJ2-7; D is possibly TRBD2 (6 bases). V was shortened by 3 bases and J by 3 bases, with 13 bases between the two germline ends. The CDR3 has 14 amino acids. From germline, CDR1 is SGHRS and CDR2 YFSETQ.

This rearrangement joins TRBV6-5 to TRBJ2-1; 8 bases align to TRBD2. Germline loops: CDR1 MNHEY, CDR2 SVGAGI. V shed 5 bases, J shed 7 bases, and the junction held 4 bases outside the gene matches. The CDR3 runs to 13 residues. The CDR3 loop reads CASSLVAGNEQFF. The CDR3 nucleotides read TGTGCCAGCAGTCTCGTAGCGGGGAATGAGCAGTTCTTC.

V is TRBV5-1 and J is TRBJ1-5; weak D call: TRBD1 (5 bases). V shed 2 bases and J shed 5 bases, with 11 bases lying between them. Germline V gene data show CDR1 as SGHRS and CDR2 as YFSETQ. This CDR3 spans 14 amino acids. Here the CDR3 reads CASSLSGKDQPQHF. The CDR3 DNA reads TGCGCCAGCAGCTTATCAGGGAAGGATCAGCCCCAGCATTTT.

CDR3 loop: CATSRAGVWPGRSWQYF. The CDR3 nucleotides read TGTGCCACCAGCAGAGCGGGGGTGTGGCCCGGGCGCAGTTGGCAGTACTTC. The V gene is TRBV15, the J gene TRBJ2-7, with D perhaps matching TRBD2 (6 bases). V lost 1 base and J 9 bases, leaving 25 bases between the germline ends. CDR3 length equals 17 residues. The germline CDR1 and CDR2 sequences are LNHNV and YYDKDF (reference sequence).

This sequence joins TRBV7-2 and TRBJ2-5, with D perhaps matching TRBD1 (5 bases). Trimming took off 5 bases at V and 2 bases at J, with 12 bases between the two ends. CDR3 size: 14 residues. The germline gives CDR1 SGHTA, CDR2 FQGNSA. The DNA for the CDR3 is TGTGCCAGCAGCGCCCGGGCAGGGCAAGAGACCCAGTACTTC. It translates to CASSARAGQETQYF.